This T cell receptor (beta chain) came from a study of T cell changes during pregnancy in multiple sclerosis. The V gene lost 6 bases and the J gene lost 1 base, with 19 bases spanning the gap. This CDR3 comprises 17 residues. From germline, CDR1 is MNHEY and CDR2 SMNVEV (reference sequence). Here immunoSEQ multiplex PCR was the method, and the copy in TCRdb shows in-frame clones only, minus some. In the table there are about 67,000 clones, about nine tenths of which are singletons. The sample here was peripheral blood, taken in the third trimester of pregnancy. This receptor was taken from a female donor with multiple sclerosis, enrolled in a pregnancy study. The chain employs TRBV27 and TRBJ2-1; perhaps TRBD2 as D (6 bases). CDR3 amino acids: CASSRYGGAISYNEQFF. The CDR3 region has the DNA TGTGCCAGCAGCCGGTACGGAGGGGCGATTTCCTACAATGAGCAGTTCTTC.